One sample yielded the 3 T cell receptor beta chains listed below, sequenced in a study of blood T cell repertoires in COVID-19. Libraries were prepared by immunoSEQ multiplex PCR; TCRdb keeps only in-frame clonotypes and omits some of them. This table has 150,000 to 200,000 clones, 88% appearing once. Sequencing was done on a sample of PBMCs or T cells enriched from blood (not recorded which). These receptors all stem from a woman under 30 who had recovered from COVID-19.

This chain connects TRBV6-5 to TRBJ1-3; D remains unclear. Germline V gives CDR1 MNHEY, CDR2 SVGAGI. V was cut by 10 bases and J by 0 bases, with 13 bases left in between. The CDR3 length is 14 residues. The CDR3 protein is CATHSPSSGNTIYF. The CDR3 bases are TGTGCCACCCACTCCCCGTCCTCTGGAAACACCATATATTTT.

This chain connects TRBV30 to TRBJ1-2; tentative D call: TRBD1 (5 bases). This CDR3 has 11 residues. Per the germline V gene, CDR1 is GTSNPN and CDR2 is SVGIG (reference sequence). With 4 bases removed from V and 6 bases from J, the gap between germline ends came to 9 bases. CDR3 sequence (DNA): TGTGCCTGGATAAGGGGTAATGGCTACACCTTC. It codes for CAWIRGNGYTF.

This chain connects TRBV29-1 to TRBJ2-7, with 7 bases that match TRBD1. The CDR3 totals 11 residues. The junction had 2 bases not matched to a gene; V was cut back by 6 bases and J by 3 bases. Germline CDR1 is SQVTM and CDR2 is ANQGSEA. The CDR3 coding sequence is TGCAGCGTGGGGGACAGCTACGAGCAGTACTTC. The encoded protein is CSVGDSYEQYF.